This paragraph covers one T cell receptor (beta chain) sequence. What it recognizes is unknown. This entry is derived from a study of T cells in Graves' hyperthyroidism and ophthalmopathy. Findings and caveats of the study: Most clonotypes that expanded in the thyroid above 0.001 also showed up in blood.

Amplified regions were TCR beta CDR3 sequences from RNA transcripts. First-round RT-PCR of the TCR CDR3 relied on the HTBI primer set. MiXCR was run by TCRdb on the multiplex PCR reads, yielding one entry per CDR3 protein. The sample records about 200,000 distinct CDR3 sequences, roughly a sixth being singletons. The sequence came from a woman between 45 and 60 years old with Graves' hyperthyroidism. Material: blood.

The chain's CDR3 is CSARDAITGELFF. CDR3 DNA sequence: TGCAGTGCCAGGGACGCCATCACCGGGGAGCTGTTTTTT. This rearrangement joins TRBV20-1 to TRBJ2-2; D may match TRBD1 or TRBD2 (5 bases each). V was pared by 6 bases and J by 4 bases, with 12 bases between. The CDR3 is 13 amino acids. In germline, CDR1 is DFQATT, CDR2 SNEGSKA (reference sequence).